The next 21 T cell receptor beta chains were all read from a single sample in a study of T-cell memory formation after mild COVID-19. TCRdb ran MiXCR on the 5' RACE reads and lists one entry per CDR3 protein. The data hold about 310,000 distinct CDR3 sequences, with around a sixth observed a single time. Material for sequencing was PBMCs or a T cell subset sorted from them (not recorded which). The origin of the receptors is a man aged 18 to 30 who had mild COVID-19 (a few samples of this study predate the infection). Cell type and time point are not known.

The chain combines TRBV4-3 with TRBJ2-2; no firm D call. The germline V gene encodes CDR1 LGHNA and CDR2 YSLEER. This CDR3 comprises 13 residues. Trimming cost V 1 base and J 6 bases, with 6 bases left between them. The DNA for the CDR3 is TGCGCCAGCAGCCAAGCGGGTGCCGGGGAGCTGTTTTTT. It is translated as CASSQAGAGELFF.

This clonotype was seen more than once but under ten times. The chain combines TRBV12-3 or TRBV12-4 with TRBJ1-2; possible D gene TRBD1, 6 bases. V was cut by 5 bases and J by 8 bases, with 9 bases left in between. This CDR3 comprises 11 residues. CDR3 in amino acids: CASSTGTGYTF. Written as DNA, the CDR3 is TGTGCCAGCAGTACAGGGACCGGCTACACCTTC.

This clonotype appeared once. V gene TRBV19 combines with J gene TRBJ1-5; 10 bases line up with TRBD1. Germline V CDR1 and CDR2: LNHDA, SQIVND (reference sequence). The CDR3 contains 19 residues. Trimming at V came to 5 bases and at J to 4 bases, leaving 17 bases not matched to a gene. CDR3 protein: CASSLRDRGVDRGNQPQHF. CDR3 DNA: TGTGCCAGTAGTCTCCGGGACAGGGGAGTAGATCGAGGGAATCAGCCCCAGCATTTT.

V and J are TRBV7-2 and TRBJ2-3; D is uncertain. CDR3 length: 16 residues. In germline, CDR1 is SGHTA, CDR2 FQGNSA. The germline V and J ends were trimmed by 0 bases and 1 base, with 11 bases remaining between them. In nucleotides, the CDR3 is TGTGCCAGCAGCTTAGCGAACTGGGATCGCACAGATACGCAGTATTTT. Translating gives CASSLANWDRTDTQYF.

This CDR3 reads CASSQLAGTSGYNEQFF. CDR3 coding DNA: TGTGCCAGCAGCCAACTGGCCGGGACTAGCGGATACAATGAGCAGTTCTTC. The genes are TRBV4-2 and TRBJ2-1; 11 positions agree with TRBD2. V shed 2 bases, J shed 4 bases, and the junction held 7 bases outside the gene matches. The CDR3 is 17 amino acids. Germline CDR1 reads LGHNA; CDR2 reads YNFKEQ.

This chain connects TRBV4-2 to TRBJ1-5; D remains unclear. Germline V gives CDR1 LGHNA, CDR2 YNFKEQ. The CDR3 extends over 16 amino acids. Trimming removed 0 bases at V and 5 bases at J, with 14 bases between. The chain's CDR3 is CASSQDWEGAYQPQHF. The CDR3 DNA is TGTGCCAGCAGCCAAGATTGGGAGGGCGCTTATCAGCCCCAGCATTTT.

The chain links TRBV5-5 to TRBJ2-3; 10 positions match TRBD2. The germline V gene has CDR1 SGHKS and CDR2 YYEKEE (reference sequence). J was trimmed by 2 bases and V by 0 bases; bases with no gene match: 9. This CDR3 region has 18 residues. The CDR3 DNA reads TGTGCCAGCAGCTTGGTAGGGGCACTAGCGGGGACCACAGATACGCAGTATTTT. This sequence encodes CASSLVGALAGTTDTQYF.

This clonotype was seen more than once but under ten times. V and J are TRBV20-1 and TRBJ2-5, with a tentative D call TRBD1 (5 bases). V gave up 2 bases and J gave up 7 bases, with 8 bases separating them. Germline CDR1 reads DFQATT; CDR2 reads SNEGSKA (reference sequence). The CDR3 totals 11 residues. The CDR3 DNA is TGCAGTGCTAGATCCCAGGGGACCCAGTACTTC. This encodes CSARSQGTQYF.

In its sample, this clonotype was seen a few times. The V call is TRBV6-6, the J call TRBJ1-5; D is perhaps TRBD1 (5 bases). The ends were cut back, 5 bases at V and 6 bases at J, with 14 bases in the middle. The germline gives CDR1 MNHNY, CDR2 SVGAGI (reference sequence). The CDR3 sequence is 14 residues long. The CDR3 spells CASSPGLASQPQHF. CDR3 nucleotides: TGTGCCAGCAGTCCGGGGCTGGCAAGTCAGCCCCAGCATTTT.

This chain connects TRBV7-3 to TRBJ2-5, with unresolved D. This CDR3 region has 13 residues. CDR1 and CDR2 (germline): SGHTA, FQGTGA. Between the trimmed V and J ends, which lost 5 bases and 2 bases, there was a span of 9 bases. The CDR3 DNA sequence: TGTGCCAGCAGCCGCAGCGCACAAGAGACCCAGTACTTC. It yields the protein CASSRSAQETQYF.

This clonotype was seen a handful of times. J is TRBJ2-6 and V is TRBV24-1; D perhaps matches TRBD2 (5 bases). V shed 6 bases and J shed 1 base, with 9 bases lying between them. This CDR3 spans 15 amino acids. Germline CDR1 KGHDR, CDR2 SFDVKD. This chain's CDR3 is CATSLGGSGANVLTF. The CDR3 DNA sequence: TGTGCCACCAGTTTAGGCGGGTCTGGGGCCAACGTCCTGACTTTC.

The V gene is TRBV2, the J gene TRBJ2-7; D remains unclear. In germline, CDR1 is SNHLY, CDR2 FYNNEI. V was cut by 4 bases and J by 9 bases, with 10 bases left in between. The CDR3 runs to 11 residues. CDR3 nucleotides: TGTGCCAGCAGTGGAGAGTCTATGCAGTACGTC. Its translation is CASSGESMQYV.

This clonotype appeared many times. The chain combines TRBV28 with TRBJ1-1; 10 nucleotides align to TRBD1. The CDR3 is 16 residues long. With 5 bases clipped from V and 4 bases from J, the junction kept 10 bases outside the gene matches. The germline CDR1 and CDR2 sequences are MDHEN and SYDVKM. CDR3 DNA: TGTGCCAGCAGTCCCGGGACAGGGGATGGTAGCACTGAAGCTTTCTTT. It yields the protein CASSPGTGDGSTEAFF.

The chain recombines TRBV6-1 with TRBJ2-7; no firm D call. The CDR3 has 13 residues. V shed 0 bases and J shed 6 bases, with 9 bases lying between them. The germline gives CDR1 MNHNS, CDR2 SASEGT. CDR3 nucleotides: TGTGCCAGCAGTGAAGCGTGGCGATCCGAGCAGTACGTC. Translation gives CASSEAWRSEQYV.

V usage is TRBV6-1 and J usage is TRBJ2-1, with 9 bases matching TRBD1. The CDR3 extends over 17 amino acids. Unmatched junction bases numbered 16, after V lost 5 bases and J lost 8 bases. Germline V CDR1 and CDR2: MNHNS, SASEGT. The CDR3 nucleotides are TGTGCCAGCAGTAAGATTCGTGTGGACAGGGGATACGATGAGCAGTTCTTC. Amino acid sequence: CASSKIRVDRGYDEQFF.

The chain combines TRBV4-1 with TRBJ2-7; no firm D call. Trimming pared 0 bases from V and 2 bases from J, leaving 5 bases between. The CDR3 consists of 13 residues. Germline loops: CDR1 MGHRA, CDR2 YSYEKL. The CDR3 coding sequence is TGCGCCAGCAGCCAAGACAGAGCCTACGAGCAGTACTTC. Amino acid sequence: CASSQDRAYEQYF.

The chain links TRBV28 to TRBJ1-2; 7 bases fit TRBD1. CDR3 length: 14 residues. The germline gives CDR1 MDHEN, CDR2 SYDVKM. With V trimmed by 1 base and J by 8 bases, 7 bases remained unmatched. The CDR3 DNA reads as TGTGCCAGCAGTTTATATCGACAGGGATGGGGCTACACCTTC. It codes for CASSLYRQGWGYTF.

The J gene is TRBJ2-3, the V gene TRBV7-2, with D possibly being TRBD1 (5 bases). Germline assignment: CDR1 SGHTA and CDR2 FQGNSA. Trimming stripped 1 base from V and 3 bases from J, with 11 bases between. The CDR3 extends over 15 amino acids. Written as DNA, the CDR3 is TGTGCCAGCAGCTTAGACAGGCAGCCGACAGATACGCAGTATTTT. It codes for CASSLDRQPTDTQYF. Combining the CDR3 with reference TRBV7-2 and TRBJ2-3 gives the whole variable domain GAGVSQSPSNKVTEKGKDVELRCDPISGHTALYWYRQSLGQGLEFLIYFQGNSAPDKSGLPSDRFSAERTGGSVSTLTIQRTQQEDSAVYLCASSLDRQPTDTQYFGPGTRLTVL.

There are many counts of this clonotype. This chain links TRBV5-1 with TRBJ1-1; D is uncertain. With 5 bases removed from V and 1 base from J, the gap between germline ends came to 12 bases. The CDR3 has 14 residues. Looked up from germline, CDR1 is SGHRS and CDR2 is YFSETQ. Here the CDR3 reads CASRLGGENTEAFF. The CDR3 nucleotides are TGCGCCAGCAGGCTTGGTGGGGAGAACACTGAAGCTTTCTTT.

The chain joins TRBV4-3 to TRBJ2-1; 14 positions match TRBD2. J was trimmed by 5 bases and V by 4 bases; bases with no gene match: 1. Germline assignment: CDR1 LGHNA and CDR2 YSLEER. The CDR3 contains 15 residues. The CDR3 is CASSPGLAGDNEQFF. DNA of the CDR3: TGCGCCAGCAGCCCGGGACTAGCGGGGGACAATGAGCAGTTCTTC.

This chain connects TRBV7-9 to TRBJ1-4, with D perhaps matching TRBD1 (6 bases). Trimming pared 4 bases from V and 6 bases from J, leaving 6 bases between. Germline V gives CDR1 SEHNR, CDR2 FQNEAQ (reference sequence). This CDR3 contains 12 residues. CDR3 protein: CASSYRDEKLFF. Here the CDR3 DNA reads TGTGCCAGCAGCTACAGGGATGAAAAACTGTTTTTT.